The 9 T cell receptor beta chains in this list originate from one sample, sequenced in a study of tumor and adjacent non-tumor tissue in lung cancer. RNA was extracted from bulk tissue without any cell sorting. The normal lung tissue was taken more than 3 cm from the tumor edge. Three rounds of nested PCR, following a modified ARM-PCR protocol, produced the TCRbeta library. MiXCR, applied by TCRdb to the multiplex PCR reads, yields one record per CDR3 protein. This repertoire shows about 90,000 distinct CDR3 sequences, 76% found once; its top ten account for around a fifth. Sequencing was done on a sample of distant non-tumor lung tissue. All receptors derive from a woman aged 45-59 years with non-small cell lung cancer.

With respect to this clonotype: The junction differs from germline at one of its ends, possibly a read error. The genes are TRBV10-3 and TRBJ2-3, with 7 nucleotides matching TRBD2. Germline assignment: CDR1 ENHRY and CDR2 SYGVKD. The CDR3 length is 15 residues. The CDR3 bases are TGTGCCATCAGTAAGGGAGGGATAGCCACAAATACGCAGTATTTT. Amino acid sequence: CAISKGGIATNTQYF.

This clonotype was seen just once. The chain couples TRBV11-2 to TRBJ2-7, with D uncertain. CDR1 and CDR2 from the germline V gene are SGHAT and FQNNGV. The CDR3 runs 13 residues. The CDR3 sequence: CVNGLTDSYEQYF. As DNA, the CDR3 is TGTGTCAACGGCTTAACAGATTCCTACGAGCAGTACTTC.

Comments on this clonotype: Since the CDR3 does not end with the conserved phenylalanine or tryptophan, this likely comes from a read error. This sequence joins TRBV7-9 and TRBJ2-7, with no clear D. Judging by the DNA end, TRBJ2-1 fits better; the J call may be wrong. The CDR3 spans 11 residues. The V gene's germline CDR1 is SEHNR and CDR2 FQNEAQ (reference sequence). CDR3 protein: CACSFLGEQFL. The CDR3 nucleotides are TGTGCCTGCAGCTTTCTTGGCGAGCAGTTCTTA.

This clonotype was counted many times. The chain carries TRBV5-6 and TRBJ1-4, with TRBD1 matching 8 bases. Germline loops: CDR1 SGHDT, CDR2 YYEEEE. Germline trimming cut 4 bases from V and 5 bases from J; bases unmatched to any gene: 7. CDR3 length: 15 amino acids. The CDR3 reads CASSTRQGPNEKLFF. The CDR3 coding sequence is TGTGCCAGCAGCACCAGACAGGGGCCGAATGAAAAACTGTTTTTT. Full variable domain (missing parts from reference TRBV5-6 and TRBJ1-4): DAGVTQSPTHLIKTRGQQVTLRCSPKSGHDTVSWYQQALGQGPQFIFQYYEEEERQRGNFPDRFSGHQFPNYSSELNVNALLLGDSALYLCASSTRQGPNEKLFFGSGTQLSVL.

Turning to this clonotype: One end of the junction varies from germline; a read error may be responsible. This chain joins TRBV10-3 and TRBJ1-1, with a weak D call TRBD1 (5 bases). Per germline, CDR1 ENHRY and CDR2 SYGVKD. The CDR3 loop spans 15 amino acids. This CDR3 is CAISESTRENTEAFF. The DNA for the CDR3 is TGTGCCATTAGTGAATCGACCAGGGAGAACACTGAAGCTTTCTTT.

As regards this clonotype: At one boundary the junction diverges from the germline segment, which might be a read error. The chain couples TRBV5-1 to TRBJ1-1; 10 bases match TRBD1. This CDR3 has 24 amino acids. Germline loops: CDR1 SGHRS, CDR2 YFSETQ. Written as DNA, the CDR3 is TGCGCCAGCAGCCCGATCGGATGGCGGGACAGGGGTCTCCGGAAGGTGGGTTTGAACACTGAAGTTTCCTTC. This codes for CASSPIGWRDRGLRKVGLNTEVSF. Full variable domain (missing parts from reference TRBV5-1 and TRBJ1-1): KAGVTQTPRYLIKTRGQQVTLSCSPISGHRSVSWYQQTPGQGLQFLFEYFSETQRNKGNFPGRFSGRQFSNSRSEMNVSTLELGDSALYLCASSPIGWRDRGLRKVGLNTEVSFGQGTRLTVV.

Concerning this clonotype itself: The junction does not match germline at one end; this may be a read error. This chain joins TRBV4-1 and TRBJ2-3, with D perhaps TRBD1 (6 bases). The CDR3 runs to 16 residues. Germline V gene lookup returns CDR1 MGHRA and CDR2 YSYEKL. The CDR3 loop is CASSKSLVGDTDTLYF. Written as DNA, the CDR3 is TGCGCCAGCAGCAAATCACTAGTGGGGGACACAGATACGCTGTATTTT.

The chain has TRBV6-1 and TRBJ2-1, with D possibly matching TRBD2 (6 bases). Trimming cost V 4 bases and J 7 bases, with 17 bases left between them. Per the germline V gene, CDR1 is MNHNS and CDR2 is SASEGT. This CDR3 is built from 15 residues. CDR3 bases: TGTGCCAGCAGTGGGAGGAGGGCCCCTTGTAATGAGCAGTTCTTC. Amino acid sequence: CASSGRRAPCNEQFF.

On this clonotype itself: The CDR3 end shows no conserved phenylalanine or tryptophan, and so a read error is likely. The V and J genes are TRBV29-1 and TRBJ1-5, with D unclear. There are 15 residues in the CDR3. Germline-derived CDR1 and CDR2 are SQVTM and ANQGSEA. Deletions cut 2 bases from V and 5 bases from J, with 16 bases between. The CDR3 reads CSVELGREGDQPQHL. CDR3 coding DNA: TGCAGCGTTGAATTAGGTCGAGAGGGAGATCAGCCCCAGCATTTG.